This entry lists 24 T cell receptor beta chains sequenced from one sample in a study of blood T cells in healthy people across ages. Primed by a sample-barcoded 5' primer and a J-beta primer mix, a second PCR proceeded for about 6 to 11 cycles. TCRdb redid the calling of the 5' RACE reads with MiXCR, one entry per CDR3 protein. The table includes roughly 900,000 distinct CDR3 sequences, under 35% detected once. The material sequenced was blood. Receptors originate from a woman aged 80 or older in good health.

The table lists this clonotype with a few counts. V usage is TRBV6-1 and J usage is TRBJ2-3; D may match TRBD1 or TRBD2 (6 bases each). Germline-derived CDR1 and CDR2 are MNHNS and SASEGT. Trimming removed 8 bases at V and 4 bases at J, with 13 bases between. CDR3 length: 13 amino acids. CDR3 sequence reads: CASVGGWADTQYF. For the CDR3, the DNA is TGTGCCAGCGTCGGGGGCTGGGCAGATACGCAGTATTTT.

The CDR3 region is CASSLRQGGPTNPYEQYF. The CDR3 nucleotides are TGTGCCAGCAGCTTACGACAGGGGGGCCCCACCAACCCGTACGAGCAGTACTTC. The chain has TRBV9 and TRBJ2-7; 9 bases are shared with TRBD1. CDR1 SGDLS and CDR2 YYNGEE come from the germline V gene. Trimming took 4 bases from V and 4 from J; bases not matched to a gene: 18. The length of the CDR3 is 18 residues.

The CDR3 nucleotides read TGTGCCTGGAGTGTTTCGGTCACGACTAACTATGGCTACACCTTC. This encodes CAWSVSVTTNYGYTF. The chain joins TRBV30 to TRBJ1-2; D not resolved. CDR1 is GTSNPN and CDR2 is SVGIG in the germline V gene (reference sequence). This CDR3 spans 15 amino acids. Trimming stripped 0 bases from V and 0 bases from J, with 11 bases between.

This clonotype has ten or more counts. V is TRBV7-2 and J is TRBJ1-2, with 9 nucleotides matching TRBD1. Trimming at V came to 7 bases and at J to 4 bases, leaving 19 bases not matched to a gene. The length of the CDR3 is 18 residues. Germline lookup yields CDR1 SGHTA and CDR2 FQGNSA. As DNA, the CDR3 is TGTGCCAGCATCCCCGGGACAGGGTCCCAATTTTATTTCTATGGCTACACCTTC. The encoded protein is CASIPGTGSQFYFYGYTF.

This clonotype was recorded many times. The chain is built from TRBV4-3 and TRBJ2-3; 7 nucleotides match TRBD1. The CDR3 runs 15 residues. Trimming took 3 bases from V and 1 from J; bases not matched to a gene: 4. Germline assignment: CDR1 LGHNA and CDR2 YSLEER. CDR3 protein: CASSQAGGRTDTQYF. CDR3 DNA: TGCGCCAGCAGCCAGGCAGGGGGTCGCACAGATACGCAGTATTTT.

In its sample, this clonotype was seen many times. Here the CDR3 DNA reads TGTGCCAGCAGCCAAGCGGGAAGCGCCAGCTATGGCTACACCTTC. Its protein product is CASSQAGSASYGYTF. The gene calls are TRBV14 and TRBJ1-2; D ambiguous. Looked up from germline, CDR1 is SGHDN and CDR2 is FVKESK. This CDR3 spans 15 amino acids. Trimming pared 1 base from V and 4 bases from J, leaving 13 bases between.

For this clonotype: Sequence at one end of the junction differs from germline and may be a read error. The chain uses TRBV5-4 and TRBJ2-4; TRBD2 aligns across 8 bases. Near its end, the DNA agrees better with TRBJ2-7, so the J call may be wrong. Germline CDR1 SGHNT, CDR2 YYREEE (reference sequence). The CDR3 spans 16 residues. The DNA of the CDR3 is TGTGCCAACAGCTTGGCGGCGGGGGGACCCGCCTACGAGCAGTACTTC. As protein: CANSLAAGGPAYEQYF.

To note about this clonotype: The junction shows a germline mismatch at one end, possibly a read error. The V call is TRBV12-3 or TRBV12-4, the J call TRBJ1-1, with D perhaps matching TRBD1 (5 bases). The CDR3 extends over 13 amino acids. The CDR3 coding sequence is TGTGCCAGCAGTGAAGCAGGGTGCACTGAGGCTTTCTTT. It specifies CASSEAGCTEAFF.

Regarding this clonotype: One end of the junction is discordant with germline, which a read error may explain. The chain links TRBV12-3 or TRBV12-4 to TRBJ2-3; D is undetermined. The CDR3 sequence is 14 residues long. The CDR3 DNA sequence: TGTGCCAGCACCAATTTGGTGAGCACAGATACGGAGTATTTT. As protein: CASTNLVSTDTEYF.

The rearrangement uses TRBV19 and TRBJ2-1; weak D call: TRBD2 (5 bases). Trimming cost V 4 bases and J 0 bases, with 10 bases left between them. CDR3 length equals 15 residues. Germline CDR1 LNHDA, CDR2 SQIVND (reference sequence). CDR3 sequence: CASSRLLSSYNEQFF. The CDR3 nucleotides are TGTGCCAGTAGTAGACTACTTAGCTCCTACAATGAGCAGTTCTTC.

This clonotype has ten or more counts. CDR3 sequence (DNA): TGCAGCGTGCCCCGGGACGGATTCTATGGCTACACCTTC. Amino acid sequence: CSVPRDGFYGYTF. The V and J genes are TRBV29-1 and TRBJ1-2; TRBD1 is a possible D gene (5 bases). The CDR3 runs to 13 residues. Germline CDR1 SQVTM, CDR2 ANQGSEA. V lost 6 bases and J lost 4, with 15 bases in between.

The table lists this clonotype with a few counts. The rearrangement uses TRBV6-5 and TRBJ1-3; D ambiguous. V lost 6 bases to trimming and J lost 1 base, with 16 bases between them. The CDR3 spans 16 residues. CDR1 and CDR2 (germline): MNHEY, SVGAGI. For the CDR3, the DNA is TGTGCCAGCAGCTCGGCCGGGCCGCCATCTGGAAACACCATATATTTT. This gives the protein CASSSAGPPSGNTIYF.

A word on this clonotype: The junction departs from germline at one end; a sequencing error may be responsible. CDR3 DNA sequence: TGTGCCAGCAGTCGGGGAAGCACCATATATTTT. It yields the protein CASSRGSTIYF. This rearrangement joins TRBV6-2 or TRBV6-3 to TRBJ1-3; D unresolved. CDR1 and CDR2 (germline): MNHEY, SVGEGT. The CDR3 length is 11 residues.

About this clonotype: Germline is not matched at one junction end, which may reflect a read error. The V call is TRBV12-3 or TRBV12-4, the J call TRBJ2-3; TRBD1 is a possible D gene (6 bases). The CDR3 loop spans 15 amino acids. CDR3 bases: TGTGCCAGCAGTTTAGTGGGACACAGAGCAGATGCGCAGTATTTT. It codes for CASSLVGHRADAQYF.

This clonotype was counted a few times. V usage is TRBV18 and J usage is TRBJ1-5; 7 nucleotides align to TRBD1. Germline V gene data show CDR1 as KGHSH and CDR2 as LQKENI. J gave up 1 base and V 5 bases, and 2 bases lay outside the gene matches. This CDR3 region has 14 residues. The CDR3 region has the DNA TGTGCCAGCTCAGGGACAGAGAGCAATCAGCCCCAGCATTTT. Its protein product is CASSGTESNQPQHF.

V usage is TRBV5-1 and J usage is TRBJ2-2; D is uncertain. V shed 0 bases and J shed 7 bases, with 13 bases lying between them. The germline CDR1 and CDR2 sequences are SGHRS and YFSETQ. The CDR3 runs 15 residues. The CDR3 DNA is TGCGCCAGCAGCTTGGACTCGGTGGGTCACGGGGAGCTGTTTTTT. This encodes CASSLDSVGHGELFF.

This clonotype occurred many times. The CDR3 region has the DNA TGTGCCAGCAGCCACCGGGGACAGGGGGCCTATGAGCAGTTCTTC. Protein sequence: CASSHRGQGAYEQFF. The chain employs TRBV6-2 or TRBV6-3 and TRBJ2-1, with TRBD1 matching over 12 bases. CDR1 is MNHEY and CDR2 is SVGEGT in the germline V gene. This CDR3 has 15 residues. With 6 bases clipped from V and 8 bases from J, the junction kept 8 bases outside the gene matches.

V is TRBV5-1 and J is TRBJ2-5; D is perhaps TRBD2 (5 bases). Gene TRBJ2-7 matches the end of the DNA better, so the J call may be wrong. This CDR3 comprises 13 residues. The germline V gene has CDR1 SGHRS and CDR2 YFSETQ. The CDR3 reads CASSLTPEGEQYF. DNA for the CDR3: TGCGCCAGCAGCCTAACACCCGAGGGCGAGCAGTACTTC.

This clonotype was detected a few times. The chain has TRBV7-9 and TRBJ2-1, with 8 nucleotides matching TRBD2. This CDR3 spans 17 amino acids. The germline V gene encodes CDR1 SEHNR and CDR2 FQNEAQ (reference sequence). V was pared by 5 bases and J by 6 bases, with 15 bases of the junction left unmatched. The CDR3 bases are TGTGCCAGCAGCCTAGGGGGATGGGCGGGGGGACCCAATGAGCAGTTCTTC. It encodes CASSLGGWAGGPNEQFF. The variable domain in full, completed from reference TRBV7-9 and TRBJ2-1, reads DTGVSQNPRHKITKRGQNVTFRCDPISEHNRLYWYRQTLGQGPEFLTYFQNEAQLEKSRLLSDRFSAERPKGSFSTLEIQRTEQGDSAMYLCASSLGGWAGGPNEQFFGPGTRLTVL.

This clonotype has a handful of counts. The CDR3 here is CASSLDSGNTEAFF. The CDR3 coding sequence is TGTGCCAGCAGCTTAGACAGTGGGAACACTGAAGCTTTCTTT. The gene calls are TRBV7-2 and TRBJ1-1; unclear D gene. Germline V gene sequence: CDR1 SGHTA, CDR2 FQGNSA. Deletions cut 1 base from V and 1 base from J, with 7 bases between. The CDR3 sequence is 14 residues long.

The genes are TRBV3-1 and TRBJ2-1, with 12 nucleotides matching TRBD2. This CDR3 is built from 15 residues. CDR1 and CDR2 from the germline V gene are LGHDT and YNNKEL (reference sequence). The V and J ends lost 1 base and 8 bases, in that order; junction bases with no gene match: 3. The CDR3 DNA follows: TGTGCCAGCAGCCAAGGGACTAGCGGGGTCGATGAGCAGTTCTTC. This codes for CASSQGTSGVDEQFF.

The gene calls are TRBV18 and TRBJ2-3; a weak D match, TRBD1 (6 bases). CDR1 is KGHSH and CDR2 is LQKENI in the germline V gene. Trimming cost V 4 bases and J 0 bases, with 17 bases left between them. The CDR3 consists of 17 residues. The CDR3 is CASSLLQGTTSTDTQYF. CDR3 DNA sequence: TGTGCCAGCTCACTACTACAGGGAACTACTAGCACAGATACGCAGTATTTT. Using reference TRBV18 and TRBJ2-3 for the parts outside the CDR3, the full variable domain is NAGVMQNPRHLVRRRGQEARLRCSPMKGHSHVYWYRQLPEEGLKFMVYLQKENIIDESGMPKERFSAEFPKEGPSILRIQQVVRGDSAAYFCASSLLQGTTSTDTQYFGPGTRLTVL.

This clonotype came up many times. The chain links TRBV11-2 to TRBJ2-1; 7 bases fit TRBD1. Germline values: CDR1 SGHAT, CDR2 FQNNGV. Trimming took 6 bases from V and 4 from J; bases not matched to a gene: 9. The CDR3 sequence is 15 residues long. CDR3 sequence reads: CASRHRAGGYNEQFF. The DNA of the CDR3 is TGTGCCAGCAGGCACAGGGCAGGGGGTTACAATGAGCAGTTCTTC.

V is TRBV10-3 and J is TRBJ2-5; TRBD2 matches 9 bases. Unmatched junction bases numbered 0, after V lost 2 bases and J lost 2 bases. There are 14 residues in the CDR3. The germline V gene has CDR1 ENHRY and CDR2 SYGVKD. This chain's CDR3 is CAISEAGGQETQYF. The CDR3 DNA sequence: TGTGCCATCAGTGAGGCGGGAGGGCAAGAGACCCAGTACTTC.